The 5 T cell receptor beta chains below come from one sample, sequenced in a study of T-cell reconstitution after alpha-beta-depleted transplantation in children. For TCRbeta, the library was prepared with unique molecular identifiers. TCRdb re-derived calls from the PCR reads in MiXCR, one entry per CDR3 protein. The table has hundreds of thousands of distinct CDR3 sequences, around 10% seen once. The source material was peripheral blood, sampled 180 days after TCRalphabeta/CD19-depleted stem cell transplant. Receptors were obtained from a male patient between 2 and 10 years old who had a stem cell transplant for chronic granulomatous disease, so the T cells may come from the graft donor.

This clonotype came up many times. The rearrangement uses TRBV7-2 and TRBJ2-5, with D perhaps assigned TRBD1 or TRBD2 (5 bases each). Germline V gene sequence: CDR1 SGHTA, CDR2 FQGNSA. The CDR3 runs 14 residues. V shed 2 bases and J shed 5 bases, with 12 bases lying between them. This chain's CDR3 is CASSLWGSAETQYF. The CDR3 DNA follows: TGTGCCAGCAGCTTATGGGGGAGCGCGGAGACCCAGTACTTC.

This clonotype was seen repeatedly, ten times or more. V gene TRBV4-2 combines with J gene TRBJ2-1, with D unresolved. The ends were cut back, 1 base at V and 0 bases at J, with 13 bases in the middle. The CDR3 totals 17 residues. Germline values: CDR1 LGHNA, CDR2 YNFKEQ. The CDR3 loop reads CASSQGGPGYSYNEQFF. In nucleotides, the CDR3 is TGTGCCAGCAGCCAAGGGGGTCCTGGATACTCCTACAATGAGCAGTTCTTC.

The sample holds many counts of this clonotype. The chain has TRBV7-9 and TRBJ1-4; no clear D. The V gene lost 2 bases and the J gene lost 8 bases, with 15 bases spanning the gap. Per germline, CDR1 SEHNR and CDR2 FQNEAQ (reference sequence). The CDR3 covers 15 residues. The CDR3 sequence is CASSLRPTGKEKLFF. The DNA for the CDR3 is TGTGCCAGCAGCTTAAGGCCCACGGGGAAGGAAAAACTGTTTTTT.

This clonotype occurred many times. The CDR3 region is CASSFGLADEQFF. The DNA of the CDR3 is TGTGCCAGCAGTTTTGGGCTAGCCGACGAGCAGTTCTTC. V is TRBV28 and J is TRBJ2-1; TRBD2 is a possible D gene (5 bases). V shed 3 bases and J shed 10 bases, with 13 bases lying between them. CDR1 MDHEN and CDR2 SYDVKM come from the germline V gene. This CDR3 spans 13 amino acids.

The chain combines TRBV3-1 with TRBJ2-1, with a tentative D call TRBD2 (6 bases). The V and J ends lost 0 bases and 8 bases respectively, with 14 bases between them. Germline loops: CDR1 LGHDT, CDR2 YNNKEL (reference sequence). The CDR3 consists of 15 residues. CDR3 sequence: CASSQDTTRSYEQFF. The CDR3 DNA reads TGTGCCAGCAGCCAAGATACGACTAGAAGCTATGAGCAGTTCTTC.